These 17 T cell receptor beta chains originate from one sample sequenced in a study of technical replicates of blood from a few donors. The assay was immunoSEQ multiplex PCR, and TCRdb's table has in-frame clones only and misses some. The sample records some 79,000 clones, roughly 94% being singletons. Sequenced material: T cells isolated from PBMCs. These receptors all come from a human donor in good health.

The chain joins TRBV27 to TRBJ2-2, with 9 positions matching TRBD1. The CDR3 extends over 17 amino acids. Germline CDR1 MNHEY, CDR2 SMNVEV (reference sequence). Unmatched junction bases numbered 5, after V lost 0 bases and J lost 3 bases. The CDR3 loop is CASSLSTGGAYTGELFF. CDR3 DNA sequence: TGTGCCAGCAGTTTATCCACAGGGGGCGCTTACACCGGGGAGCTGTTTTTT.

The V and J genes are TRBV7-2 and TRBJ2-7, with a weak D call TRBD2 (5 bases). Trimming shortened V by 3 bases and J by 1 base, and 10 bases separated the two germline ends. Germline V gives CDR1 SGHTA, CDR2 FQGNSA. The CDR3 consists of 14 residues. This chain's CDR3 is CASSFHTSSYEQYF. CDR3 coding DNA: TGTGCCAGCAGCTTTCATACTAGTTCCTACGAGCAGTACTTC.

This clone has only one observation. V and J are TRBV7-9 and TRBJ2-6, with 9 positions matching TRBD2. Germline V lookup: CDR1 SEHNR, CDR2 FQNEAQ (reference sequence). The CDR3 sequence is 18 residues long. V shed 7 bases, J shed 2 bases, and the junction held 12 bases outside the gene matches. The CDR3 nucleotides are TGTGCCAGCACTGGGACTAGCATAGGGTCTGCTGGGGCCAACGTCCTGACTTTC. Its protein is CASTGTSIGSAGANVLTF.

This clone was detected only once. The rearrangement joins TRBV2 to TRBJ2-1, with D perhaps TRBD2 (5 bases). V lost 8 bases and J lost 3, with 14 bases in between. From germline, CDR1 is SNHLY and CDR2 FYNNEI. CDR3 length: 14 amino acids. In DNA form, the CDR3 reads TGTGCCAGCGGGCCAGCGGCTCTCTACAATGAGCAGTTCTTC. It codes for CASGPAALYNEQFF.

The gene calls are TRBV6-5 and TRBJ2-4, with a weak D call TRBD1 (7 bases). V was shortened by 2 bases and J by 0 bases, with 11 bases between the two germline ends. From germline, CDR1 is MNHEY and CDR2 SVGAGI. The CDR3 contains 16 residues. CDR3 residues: CASSYLQGGAKNIQYF. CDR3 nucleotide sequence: TGTGCCAGCAGTTACCTGCAGGGGGGAGCCAAAAACATTCAGTACTTC.

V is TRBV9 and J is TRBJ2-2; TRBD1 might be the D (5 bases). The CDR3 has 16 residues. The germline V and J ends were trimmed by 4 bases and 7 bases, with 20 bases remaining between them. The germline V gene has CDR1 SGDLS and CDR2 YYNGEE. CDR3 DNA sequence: TGTGCCAGCAGCTCCCGTGGGGTTAGCCAGGGCGGGGAGCTGTTTTTT. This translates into CASSSRGVSQGGELFF. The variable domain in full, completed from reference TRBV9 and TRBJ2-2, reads DSGVTQTPKHLITATGQRVTLRCSPRSGDLSVYWYQQSLDQGLQFLIQYYNGEERAKGNILERFSAQQFPDLHSELNLSSLELGDSALYFCASSSRGVSQGGELFFGEGSRLTVL.

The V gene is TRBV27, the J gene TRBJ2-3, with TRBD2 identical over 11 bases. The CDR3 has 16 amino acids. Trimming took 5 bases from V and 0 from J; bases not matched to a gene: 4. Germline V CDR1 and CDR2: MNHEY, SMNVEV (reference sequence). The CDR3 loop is CASSTRTSGSTDTQYF. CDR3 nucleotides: TGTGCCAGCAGTACGCGGACTAGCGGGAGCACAGATACGCAGTATTTT.

The DNA of the CDR3 is TGTGCCAGTTGGGCCGACTATGGCTACACCTTC. Amino acid sequence: CASWADYGYTF. V is TRBV19 and J is TRBJ1-2; D is unclear. Germline CDR1 and CDR2: LNHDA and SQIVND (reference sequence). This CDR3 has 11 amino acids. Trimming took off 8 bases at V and 3 bases at J, with 7 bases between the two ends.

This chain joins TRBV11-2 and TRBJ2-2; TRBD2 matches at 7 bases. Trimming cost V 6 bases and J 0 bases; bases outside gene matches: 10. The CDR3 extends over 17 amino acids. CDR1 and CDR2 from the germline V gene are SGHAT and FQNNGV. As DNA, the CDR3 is TGTGCCAGCAGACCTTTGGGGGGACTAACGAACACCGGGGAGCTGTTTTTT. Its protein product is CASRPLGGLTNTGELFF.

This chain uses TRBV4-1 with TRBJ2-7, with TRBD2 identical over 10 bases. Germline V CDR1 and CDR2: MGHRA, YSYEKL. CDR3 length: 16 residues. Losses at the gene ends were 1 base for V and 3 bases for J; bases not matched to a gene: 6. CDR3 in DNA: TGCGCCAGCAGCCAAGGGCCTAGGACTAGCGGCTACGAGCAGTACTTC. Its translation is CASSQGPRTSGYEQYF.

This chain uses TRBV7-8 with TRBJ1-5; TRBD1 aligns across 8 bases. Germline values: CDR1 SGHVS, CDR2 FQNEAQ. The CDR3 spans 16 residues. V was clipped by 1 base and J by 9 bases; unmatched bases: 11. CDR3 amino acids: CASSLVRTGSQRPQHF. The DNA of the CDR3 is TGTGCCAGCAGCTTAGTTAGGACAGGGTCCCAGCGGCCCCAGCATTTT. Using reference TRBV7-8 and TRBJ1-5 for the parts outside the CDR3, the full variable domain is GAGVSQSPRYKVAKRGQDVALRCDPISGHVSLFWYQQALGQGPEFLTYFQNEAQLDKSGLPSDRFFAERPEGSVSTLKIQRTQQEDSAVYLCASSLVRTGSQRPQHFGDGTRLSIL.

The CDR3: CASTYETRGPYEQYF. As DNA, the CDR3 is TGTGCCAGCACGTATGAGACCAGAGGTCCCTACGAGCAGTACTTC. This chain joins TRBV6-1 and TRBJ2-7; D remains ambiguous. The CDR3 covers 15 residues. Germline V CDR1 and CDR2: MNHNS, SASEGT. V dropped 7 bases and J dropped 2 bases, with 18 bases sitting between them.

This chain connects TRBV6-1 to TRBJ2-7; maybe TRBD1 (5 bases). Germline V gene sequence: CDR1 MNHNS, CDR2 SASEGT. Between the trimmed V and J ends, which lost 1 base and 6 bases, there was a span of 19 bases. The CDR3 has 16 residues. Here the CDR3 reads CASSEEFVVRVGEQYF. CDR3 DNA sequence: TGTGCCAGCAGTGAAGAGTTTGTAGTCAGGGTAGGCGAGCAGTACTTC.

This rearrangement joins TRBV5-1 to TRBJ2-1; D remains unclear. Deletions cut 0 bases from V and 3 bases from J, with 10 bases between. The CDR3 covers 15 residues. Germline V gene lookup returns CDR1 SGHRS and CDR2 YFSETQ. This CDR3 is CASSLASGLYNEQFF. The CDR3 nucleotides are TGCGCCAGCAGCTTGGCCAGTGGGCTCTACAATGAGCAGTTCTTC.

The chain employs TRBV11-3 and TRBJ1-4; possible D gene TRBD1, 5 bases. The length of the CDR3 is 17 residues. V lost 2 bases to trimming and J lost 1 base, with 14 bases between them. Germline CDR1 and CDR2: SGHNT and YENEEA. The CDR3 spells CASSLNKRQGTNEKLFF. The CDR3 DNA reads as TGTGCCAGCAGCTTAAATAAGAGGCAGGGAACTAATGAAAAACTGTTTTTT.

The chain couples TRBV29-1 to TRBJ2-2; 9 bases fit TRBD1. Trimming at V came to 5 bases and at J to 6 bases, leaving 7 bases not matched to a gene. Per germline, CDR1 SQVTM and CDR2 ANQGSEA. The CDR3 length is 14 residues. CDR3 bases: TGCAGCGTTTACGGGACAGGGTCTCCCGGGGAGCTGTTTTTT. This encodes CSVYGTGSPGELFF.

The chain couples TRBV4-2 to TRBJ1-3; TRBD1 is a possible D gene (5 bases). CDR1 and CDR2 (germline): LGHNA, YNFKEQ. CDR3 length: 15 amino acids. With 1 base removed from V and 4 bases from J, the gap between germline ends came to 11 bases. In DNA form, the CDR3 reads TGTGCCAGCAGCCAAGTCCGGGGGTCGGGAAACACCATATATTTT. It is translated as CASSQVRGSGNTIYF.